These T cell receptor beta chains were read from a single sample in a study of cytomegalovirus exposure and HLA in healthy donors. TCRdb keeps only in-frame clones here, not all; method: immunoSEQ multiplex PCR. Of 250,000 to 400,000 clones in the sample, roughly 87% were seen once. Sequencing used PBMCs. The receptor source for this set is a young man in good health and CMV-seronegative. The CDR3 runs from the conserved cysteine through the conserved F or W. Rows give clone size only sometimes, using once, few, many, or a class for an expanded clone.

v_call,clone_size,j_call,cdr3_aa
TRBV10-1,once,TRBJ2-3,CASSLRAGATDTQYF
TRBV7-6,once,TRBJ1-2,CASSLGVGGTYGYTF
TRBV5-6,-,TRBJ1-5,CASSPHSGLQNQPQHF
TRBV19,-,TRBJ2-5,CASTKQGSGTQYF
TRBV5-6,-,TRBJ1-2,CASSPGTDFYGYTF
TRBV27,-,TRBJ2-7,CASRSTGAGEQYF
TRBV4-3,-,TRBJ1-1,CASSQVRGRTVGNTEAFF
TRBV18,few,TRBJ1-2,CASSPLRDRDYGYTF
TRBV29-1,-,TRBJ1-2,CSVDEMGANYGYTF
TRBV7-2,-,TRBJ1-4,CASSLRRLANEKLFF
TRBV19,-,TRBJ1-1,CASKKGQGAYTEAFF
TRBV5-5,-,TRBJ2-3,CASSHTSGGARDTQYF
TRBV5-1,few,TRBJ1-2,CASSRDFGYTF
TRBV7-9,-,TRBJ1-3,CASSLGRGYRGSGNTIYF
TRBV5-1,-,TRBJ1-6,CASSRTTQDSPNSPLHF
TRBV6-6,-,TRBJ1-5,CASSYGGAGGNQPQHF
TRBV11-2,-,TRBJ2-2,CASTPPLPGTGELFF
TRBV7-6,-,TRBJ2-1,CASSLARSGTSAWNEQFF
TRBV7-9,-,TRBJ2-5,CASSQEEVGETQYF
TRBV30,-,TRBJ2-3,CAWELSRGADTQYF
TRBV30,few,TRBJ1-5,CAWSQTDNNQPQHF
TRBV6-5,-,TRBJ1-2,CASRPDRDLYGYTF
TRBV10-1,-,TRBJ2-7,CASSSGQGSSYEQYF
TRBV11-2,-,TRBJ1-3,CASSLGHDRIVSGNTIYF
TRBV7-2,-,TRBJ2-7,CASSDSGGSYEQYF
TRBV11-2,-,TRBJ1-2,CASRSRDRGYGYTF
TRBV7-7,-,TRBJ2-3,CASSLGTSGLQDTQYF
TRBV18,once,TRBJ2-7,CASSPRGLAGAGEQYF
TRBV6-5,-,TRBJ1-1,CASSYRGQGSAEAFF
TRBV29-1,-,TRBJ2-7,CSVLDRVNHYEQYF
TRBV5-5,-,TRBJ1-5,CASSPAARGSNQPQHF
TRBV5-1,-,TRBJ2-1,CASGDRGLNEQFF
TRBV11-2,-,TRBJ2-6,CASSLVFWAGSGANVLTF
TRBV7-8,once,TRBJ2-7,CASRPMTGGQFYEQYF
TRBV4-1,few,TRBJ1-1,CASSQVEENTEAFF
TRBV13,-,TRBJ2-5,CASSLASGGQETQYF
TRBV5-1,-,TRBJ1-1,CASSTRRGNTEAFF
TRBV6-5,few,TRBJ2-7,CASSTTSGGEQYF
TRBV7-9,-,TRBJ2-7,CASSTLAGGGAYEQYF
TRBV10-3,-,TRBJ1-1,CAISESSGDTEAFF
TRBV19,-,TRBJ2-1,CATSDRAAEQFF
TRBV7-8,-,TRBJ2-3,CASSLSPGDTDTQYF
TRBV9,-,TRBJ1-3,CASSVVGGVSTGNTIYF
TRBV27,-,TRBJ2-7,CASSWTGSSRAAYEQYF